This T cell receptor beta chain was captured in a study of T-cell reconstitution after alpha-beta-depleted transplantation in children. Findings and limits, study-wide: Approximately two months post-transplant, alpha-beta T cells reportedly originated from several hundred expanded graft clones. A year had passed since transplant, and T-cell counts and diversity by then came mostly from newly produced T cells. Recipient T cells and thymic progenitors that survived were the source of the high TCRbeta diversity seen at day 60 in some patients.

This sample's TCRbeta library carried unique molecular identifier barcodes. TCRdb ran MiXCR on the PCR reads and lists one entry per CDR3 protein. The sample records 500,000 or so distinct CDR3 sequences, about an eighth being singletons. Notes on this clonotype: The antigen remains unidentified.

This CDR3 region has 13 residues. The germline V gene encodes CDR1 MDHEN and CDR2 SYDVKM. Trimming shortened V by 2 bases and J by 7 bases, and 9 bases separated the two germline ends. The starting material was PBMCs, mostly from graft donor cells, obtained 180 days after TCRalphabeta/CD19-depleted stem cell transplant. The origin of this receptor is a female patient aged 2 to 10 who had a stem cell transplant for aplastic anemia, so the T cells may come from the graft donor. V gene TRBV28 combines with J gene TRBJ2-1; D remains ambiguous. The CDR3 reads CASSLRLRNEQFF. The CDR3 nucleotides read TGTGCCAGCAGTTTAAGATTACGGAATGAGCAGTTCTTC. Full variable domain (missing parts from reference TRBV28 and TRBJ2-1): DVKVTQSSRYLVKRTGEKVFLECVQDMDHENMFWYRQDPGLGLRLIYFSYDVKMKEKGDIPEGYSVSREKKERFSLILESASTNQTSMYLCASSLRLRNEQFFGPGTRLTVL.